The TCR beta chain described here comes from a study of blood T cells in healthy people across ages (dated by TCRdb to between 2015 and 2017). At the level of the whole study: Template switching captured roughly one uniquely barcoded TCR beta cDNA molecule per two T cells in model experiments. To track age-related changes in TCR beta repertoire diversity, the study relied on deep sequencing normalized with unique cDNA molecular identifiers. Donors were grouped into four age groups: young (average roughly 15 years), middle-aged (under 40), aged (62) and long-lived (over 80). To avoid experimental bias, donors of different ages were distributed randomly across sequencing lanes. Using the same blood draw, the study looked at two additional independent replicas of 1 million unique cDNA reads for two donors, one aged 18 to 30 and the other aged 80 or older. Paper-wide results and their limitations: Bulk unsorted PBMC profiling prevented conclusive comparison of naive and antigen-experienced compartments. The percentage of naive T cells measured by flow cytometry correlated strongly with observed TCR beta diversity. Compared with the aged group, the long-lived group had more naive CD4+ T cells, fewer expanded clones and increased TCR diversity, a pattern suggesting age selection. Because donor CMV infection status was unknown, age-related changes in expanded clonotypes were potentially confounded. Observed TCR beta diversity per million T cells fell roughly linearly with age, and a significant reduction was already apparent by age around 44. Estimates of total diversity based on one million sequenced T cells were considered lower bounds and underestimates.

Library preparation was by 5' RACE. TCRdb records Illumina HiSeq 2500 as the sequencer. A second PCR of 7 to 11 cycles was performed with a sample-barcoded 5' primer and a J-beta primer mix. A template-switch 5' adaptor carrying 12 random nucleotides introduced a unique molecular identifier onto each TCR beta cDNA molecule. Each sample yielded at least 2.5 million CDR3-containing paired-end reads. All of the RNA was converted into first-strand cDNA using the Mint cDNA synthesis kit, with a TRBC-specific oligonucleotide serving as the primer. Following uracil-DNA glycosylase treatment, all cDNA underwent a first 18-cycle PCR with the universal primers M1SS and BC2_uni_R. The authors' pipeline ran thus. For normalization, 1 million high-quality reads were randomly selected from each sample, with every read carrying a distinct molecular identifier. Reads with shared molecular identifiers were discarded instead of being binned into consensus sequences. MiTCR, set to a Q25 quality threshold and the strictest error-elimination algorithm, was used for CDR3 identification, clonotype clustering and error correction. A nonparametric unseen species model with Euler transformation was used to estimate lower-bound total TCR beta diversity. TCRdb passed the public sequencing reads through fastp at Q25 and MiXCR, retaining productive beta sequences. Rows merge per CDR3 protein into single entries with the most common DNA and genes. These V and J calls originate from TCRdb's pipeline instead of the authors' own analysis. Here the sample has about 640,000 distinct CDR3 sequences; approximately 30% occur a single time. The ten most abundant clones make up around 16% of the sample.

Donors were roughly 40 systemically healthy Caucasian individuals from Russia aged roughly 6 to 95 years. Each donor gave around 9 milliliters of peripheral blood, collected into EDTA-treated Vacutainer tubes. Ficoll-Paque density-gradient centrifugation was used to isolate PBMCs, with at least 6.5 million obtained per sample. Trizol reagent was used to extract total RNA from the PBMCs, yielding at least 5.5 micrograms per sample. For every donor, flow cytometry on a PBMC aliquot measured the percentage of naive CD45RAhigh/CD27high T cells. This clonotype was observed at least ten times. The clone's antigen remains unknown. No clone much larger than this one lies a single base away; base qualities are absent. Sequencing was done on a sample of blood. This receptor was taken from a woman of 80 years or more in good health.

The CDR3 region: CSARGGFQETQYF. DNA sequence: TGCAGTGCTAGGGGGGGGTTCCAAGAGACCCAGTACTTC. The receptor chain draws on TRBV20-1 and TRBJ2-5, and 7 junction bases match TRBD2. CDR1 and CDR2 are drawn from the germline V gene (reference sequence): DFQATT, SNEGSKA. The CDR3 contains 13 residues, cysteine and phenylalanine counted. Only CDR3 DNA is held: 39 bases, read in frame from base 1. At the junction V is shortened by 3 bases and J by 1 base; bases outside the gene matches: 2.